This T cell receptor delta chain was captured by sequencing in a study of gamma-delta chains in newborns, infants, children. TCRdb redid the clone calls on the reads with CATT. The sample records several thousand delta-chain clones, 2% to 3% being singletons. This clone has a handful of counts. A junction boundary mismatches the germline segment, possibly from a read error. Within the sample, other DNA sequences also encode this same CDR3. This CDR3 has 18 amino acids. Germline V CDR1 and CDR2: GEAIGNYY, EKD. This clonotype was sampled from a child who was a newborn, infant or young child, either healthy, febrile or measles-vaccinated (not recorded which). The rearrangement links TRDV2 to TRDJ3; TRDD3 is a possible D gene (6 bases). The material sequenced was blood. The CDR3 sequence: CACDTWGSSSWDTRQMFF. For the CDR3, the DNA is TGTGCCTGTGACACCTGGGGGTCTAGCTCCTGGGACACTCGACAGATGTTTTTC.